Following are 24 T cell receptor beta chains from one sample sequenced in a study of regulatory T cells in long-lasting Graves disease. Construction of TCR beta libraries relied on iRepertoire HTBI primers and on Arm-PCR targeting CDR3 regions. MiXCR, run by TCRdb on the multiplex PCR reads, gives a single entry per CDR3 protein. The sample has around 460,000 distinct CDR3 sequences, around a fifth seen once. Time point here: persistent/refractory GD, antithyroid drugs over 5 years with positive TRAb. After RNA was extracted from PBMCs, the TCR library was made from it. The sample here was peripheral blood mononuclear cells (PBMCs), taken when the disease was refractory, from a patient treated with antithyroid drugs. The receptors here all came from a female donor with Graves disease.

Ten or more counts support this clonotype. The V gene is TRBV7-2, the J gene TRBJ2-5, with D perhaps TRBD1 (6 bases). This CDR3 comprises 15 residues. Trimming left V 4 bases short and J 3 bases short, with 15 bases between. Germline V lookup: CDR1 SGHTA, CDR2 FQGNSA. CDR3 nucleotides: TGTGCCAGCAGCTCAGCATATGGACAGAAAGAGACCCAGTACTTC. As protein: CASSSAYGQKETQYF.

This clonotype was detected only a few times. The V and J genes are TRBV11-3 and TRBJ1-2, with D hard to call. The ends were cut back, 5 bases at V and 4 bases at J, with 14 bases in the middle. The CDR3 length is 14 residues. Germline V lookup: CDR1 SGHNT, CDR2 YENEEA. CDR3 protein: CASSRRGSTYGYTF. DNA of the CDR3: TGTGCCAGCAGCCGCCGTGGAAGCACCTATGGCTACACCTTC.

Remarks on this clonotype: A single base separates this from a much larger clone, so it may be a read error. The chain combines TRBV2 with TRBJ2-7; D ambiguous. Germline V gene lookup returns CDR1 SNHLY and CDR2 FYNNEI. This CDR3 spans 11 amino acids. The CDR3 DNA is TGTGCCGGCAGTGAATCCTACGAGCAGTACTTC. Amino acid sequence: CAGSESYEQYF. The full variable domain, rest sourced from reference TRBV2 and TRBJ2-7, is EPEVTQTPSHQVTQMGQEVILRCVPISNHLYFYWYRQILGQKVEFLVSFYNNEISEKSEIFDDQFSVERPDGSNFTLKIRSTKLEDSAMYFCAGSESYEQYFGPGTRLTVT.

V gene TRBV6-1 combines with J gene TRBJ1-1; D is unresolved. The CDR3 extends over 11 amino acids. V gave up 6 bases and J gave up 8 bases, with 10 bases separating them. Germline assignment: CDR1 MNHNS and CDR2 SASEGT. The CDR3, as DNA: TGTGCCAGCAGGGGAACCTGGGAAGCTTTCTTT. This gives the protein CASRGTWEAFF.

The table lists this clonotype with many counts. The chain recombines TRBV11-2 with TRBJ1-1; no definite D call. Germline CDR1 and CDR2: SGHAT and FQNNGV. The length of the CDR3 is 14 residues. Deletions cut 1 base from V and 5 bases from J, with 11 bases between. CDR3 amino acids: CASSLVPVTTEAFF. DNA of the CDR3: TGTGCCAGCAGCTTAGTTCCGGTTACAACTGAAGCTTTCTTT.

As for this clonotype: The junction departs from germline at one end; a sequencing error may be responsible. V and J are TRBV6-2 or TRBV6-3 and TRBJ1-2; 7 bases align to TRBD1. CDR3 size: 12 residues. In germline, CDR1 is MNHEY, CDR2 SVGEGT. This chain's CDR3 is CANSSNRGGYTF. The CDR3 coding sequence is TGTGCCAACAGTTCGAACAGGGGTGGCTACACCTTC.

This clonotype occurred many times. The chain combines TRBV20-1 with TRBJ1-4; 10 nucleotides line up with TRBD1. CDR1 DFQATT and CDR2 SNEGSKA come from the germline V gene (reference sequence). The V and J ends lost 0 bases and 7 bases, in that order; junction bases with no gene match: 2. This CDR3 region has 14 residues. The CDR3 nucleotides are TGCAGTGCTAGAGAGACAGGGGGCAGTGAAAAACTGTTTTTT. Its protein product is CSARETGGSEKLFF.

The rearrangement uses TRBV11-2 and TRBJ1-6; a possible D gene is TRBD1 (6 bases). The germline V and J ends were trimmed by 5 bases and 4 bases, with 15 bases remaining between them. The CDR3 extends over 16 amino acids. Germline assignment: CDR1 SGHAT and CDR2 FQNNGV. The chain's CDR3 is CASSPDRRSYNSPLHF. DNA of the CDR3: TGTGCCAGCAGCCCCGACAGGAGGTCGTATAATTCACCCCTCCACTTT.

This clonotype was counted between two and nine times. The chain uses TRBV7-2 and TRBJ2-3; D unresolved. The germline gives CDR1 SGHTA, CDR2 FQGNSA. The CDR3 spans 15 residues. V lost 0 bases to trimming and J lost 2 bases, with 9 bases between them. In DNA, the CDR3 is TGTGCCAGCAGCTTAGCGGGCTTTCACACAGATACGCAGTATTTT. Residues: CASSLAGFHTDTQYF.

In this sample, this clonotype turned up many times. The chain has TRBV28 and TRBJ2-7; no reliable D call. Germline V lookup: CDR1 MDHEN, CDR2 SYDVKM. This CDR3 is 14 amino acids long. The V end was cut by 6 bases, the J end by 1 base, with 13 bases between. The CDR3 sequence: CASREPDGSYEQYF. The CDR3 region has the DNA TGTGCCAGCAGAGAACCGGACGGTTCCTACGAGCAGTACTTC. Together with reference TRBV28 and TRBJ2-7, the CDR3 gives the full variable domain: DVKVTQSSRYLVKRTGEKVFLECVQDMDHENMFWYRQDPGLGLRLIYFSYDVKMKEKGDIPEGYSVSREKKERFSLILESASTNQTSMYLCASREPDGSYEQYFGPGTRLTVT.

This clonotype turned up a few times. The chain is built from TRBV12-3 or TRBV12-4 and TRBJ1-5; 10 positions match TRBD1. After removal of 4 bases from V and 6 bases from J, the junction contained 9 bases not matched to a gene. CDR3 length: 16 residues. The CDR3 sequence: CASSYGTGEGGQPQHF. The CDR3 nucleotides read TGTGCCAGCAGTTACGGGACAGGGGAGGGGGGTCAGCCCCAGCATTTT.

This clonotype was found many times. V and J are TRBV12-3 or TRBV12-4 and TRBJ2-7, with D perhaps matching TRBD2 (5 bases). The CDR3 consists of 15 residues. V lost 5 bases to trimming and J lost 4 bases, with 18 bases between them. The CDR3 loop reads CASSGKSGVSYEQYF. CDR3 bases: TGTGCCAGCAGTGGAAAAAGCGGAGTCTCGTACGAGCAGTACTTC.

Remarks on this clonotype: A read error is possible here, since a much larger clone lies one base away. The rearrangement uses TRBV28 and TRBJ2-7, with a weak D call TRBD2 (6 bases). V was shortened by 5 bases and J by 0 bases, with 11 bases between the two germline ends. The germline CDR1 and CDR2 sequences are MDHEN and SYDVKM. This CDR3 region has 14 residues. As DNA, the CDR3 is TGTGCCAGCAGTGATGGAGGGAACTCCTACGAGCAGTACTTC. Residues: CASSDGGNSYEQYF.

The chain employs TRBV19 and TRBJ2-7; 9 bases are shared with TRBD2. V lost 4 bases and J lost 2; bases outside the gene matches: 9. The length of the CDR3 is 16 residues. The V gene's germline CDR1 is LNHDA and CDR2 SQIVND (reference sequence). The CDR3 DNA follows: TGTGCCAGTAGTACTCTACCAGCGGGAGGAGCCTACGAGCAGTACTTC. Protein product: CASSTLPAGGAYEQYF.

This clonotype has at least ten counts. This sequence joins TRBV28 and TRBJ1-4; 9 positions match TRBD1. The germline CDR1 and CDR2 sequences are MDHEN and SYDVKM. The CDR3 has 15 amino acids. Trimming removed 4 bases from V and 8 bases from J; junction bases left unmatched: 8. CDR3 in DNA: TGTGCCAGCAGTTCCCTGACAGGGGGTCAGGAAAAACTGTTTTTT. It translates to CASSSLTGGQEKLFF.

Worth noting for this clonotype: A read error may be the cause here, since a much bigger clone is one base away. This chain links TRBV2 with TRBJ1-5; D not certain. The CDR3 has 12 residues. In germline, CDR1 is SNHLY, CDR2 FYNNEI. The CDR3 protein is CVSRPALGPQHF. The CDR3 region has the DNA TGTGTCAGCAGACCCGCCTTGGGGCCCCAGCATTTT.

This clonotype was seen ten or more times. One end of the junction fails to match germline, which may point to a read error. This chain uses TRBV28 with TRBJ2-7; TRBD1 matches at 8 bases. The CDR3 is made up of 14 amino acids. Germline CDR1 and CDR2: MDHEN and SYDVKM. This CDR3 reads CTSTAGGRTYEQYF. As DNA, the CDR3 is TGTACCAGCACTGCAGGGGGCAGAACCTACGAGCAGTACTTC.

The V and J genes are TRBV10-3 and TRBJ2-1; TRBD1 matches at 12 bases. Germline lookup yields CDR1 ENHRY and CDR2 SYGVKD. CDR3 length: 15 residues. Unmatched junction bases numbered 4, after V lost 3 bases and J lost 7 bases. CDR3 region: CAISEGDRGRNEQFF. The CDR3 DNA sequence: TGTGCCATCAGTGAAGGGGACAGGGGGCGGAATGAGCAGTTCTTC.

V usage is TRBV5-1 and J usage is TRBJ1-1; D is possibly TRBD1 (5 bases). V gave up 1 base and J gave up 3 bases, with 16 bases separating them. The CDR3 loop spans 16 amino acids. CDR1 SGHRS and CDR2 YFSETQ come from the germline V gene. CDR3 sequence reads: CASSLSDIGGDTEAFF. In nucleotides, the CDR3 is TGCGCCAGCAGCTTGTCGGACATCGGGGGTGACACTGAAGCTTTCTTT.

The V and J genes are TRBV11-3 and TRBJ2-7, with D perhaps TRBD1 or TRBD2 (5 bases each). Germline V CDR1 and CDR2: SGHNT, YENEEA. The CDR3 sequence is 15 residues long. The ends were cut back, 0 bases at V and 4 bases at J, with 13 bases in the middle. This CDR3 is CASSLDWGTSYEQYF. The CDR3 DNA reads as TGTGCCAGCAGCTTAGATTGGGGGACCAGTTACGAGCAGTACTTC.

Written as DNA, the CDR3 is TGTGCCAGCAGCTCCCCGAATCTAGACATTCAGTACTTC. Translated: CASSSPNLDIQYF. The V gene is TRBV28, the J gene TRBJ2-4; D unresolved. The V gene lost 6 bases and the J gene lost 8 bases, with 14 bases spanning the gap. Germline CDR1 is MDHEN and CDR2 is SYDVKM. CDR3 length equals 13 residues.

V gene TRBV5-1 combines with J gene TRBJ1-1; D call uncertain. The CDR3 length is 13 residues. Per the germline V gene, CDR1 is SGHRS and CDR2 is YFSETQ. V was pared by 6 bases and J by 0 bases, with 9 bases between. The DNA of the CDR3 is TGCGCCAGCACATACTCGGTGAACACTGAAGCTTTCTTT. The encoded protein is CASTYSVNTEAFF.

This clonotype was observed a handful of times. V usage is TRBV7-9 and J usage is TRBJ2-6; D perhaps matches TRBD2 (6 bases). Germline V gene lookup returns CDR1 SEHNR and CDR2 FQNEAQ (reference sequence). V was shortened by 5 bases and J by 3 bases, with 11 bases between the two germline ends. The CDR3 is 15 residues long. For the CDR3, the DNA is TGTGCCAGCAGCAATTTCGGGGGTGGGGCCAACGTCCTGACTTTC. Translating gives CASSNFGGGANVLTF.

The genes are TRBV20-1 and TRBJ1-1, with 8 bases identical to TRBD1. Germline values: CDR1 DFQATT, CDR2 SNEGSKA (reference sequence). The CDR3 loop spans 15 amino acids. V shed 6 bases and J 0 bases; nucleotides not matched to a gene: 9. The CDR3 sequence is CSAPLAGGLNTEAFF. CDR3 DNA sequence: TGCAGTGCCCCTTTGGCAGGGGGCTTGAACACTGAAGCTTTCTTT.